This entry lists 11 T cell receptor beta chains sequenced from one sample in a study of identical twins. MiXCR, applied by TCRdb to the 5' RACE reads, yields one record per CDR3 protein. This sample yields just over 500,000 distinct CDR3 sequences, of which roughly 21% are seen a single time; 0.91% belongs to the top ten. Another study also made use of these data, one on T cells expressing NK-cell markers.

The specimen sequenced was CD4+ T cells sorted from blood. The source is a woman between 18 and 29 years old in good health.

This chain uses TRBV11-2 with TRBJ2-6, with unresolved D. The ends were cut back, 2 bases at V and 0 bases at J, with 17 bases in the middle. The CDR3 totals 19 residues. The germline gives CDR1 SGHAT, CDR2 FQNNGV. The CDR3 sequence is CASSLWGPGYSSGANVLTF. The CDR3 DNA reads TGTGCCAGCAGCTTATGGGGTCCGGGCTATAGCTCTGGGGCCAACGTCCTGACTTTC.

This chain joins TRBV6-2 or TRBV6-3 and TRBJ2-5; TRBD1 agrees at 8 bases. The CDR3 has 13 amino acids. Germline CDR1 is MNHEY and CDR2 is SVGEGT. V lost 6 bases, J lost 4 bases, and 4 bases stayed unmatched. Here the CDR3 reads CASRRTGSETQYF. CDR3 bases: TGTGCCAGCAGGAGGACAGGGTCAGAGACCCAGTACTTC.

J is TRBJ2-3 and V is TRBV7-9, with no clear D. Trimming left V 5 bases short and J 4 bases short, with 7 bases between. The CDR3 is 12 amino acids. In germline, CDR1 is SEHNR, CDR2 FQNEAQ (reference sequence). CDR3 amino acids: CASSQRSDTQYF. CDR3 coding DNA: TGTGCCAGCAGCCAACGATCAGATACGCAGTATTTT. Filled out from reference TRBV7-9 and TRBJ2-3, the complete variable domain reads DTGVSQNPRHKITKRGQNVTFRCDPISEHNRLYWYRQTLGQGPEFLTYFQNEAQLEKSRLLSDRFSAERPKGSFSTLEIQRTEQGDSAMYLCASSQRSDTQYFGPGTRLTVL.

V gene TRBV20-1 combines with J gene TRBJ2-1; D might be TRBD2 (5 bases). V dropped 6 bases and J dropped 0 bases, with 24 bases sitting between them. Germline CDR1 DFQATT, CDR2 SNEGSKA (reference sequence). The CDR3 runs 18 residues. The CDR3 protein is CSASQVTTLGNSYNEQFF. The CDR3 region has the DNA TGCAGTGCCTCCCAGGTTACCACTCTCGGGAACTCCTACAATGAGCAGTTCTTC.

The sample holds many counts of this clonotype. The chain is built from TRBV5-1 and TRBJ2-2; weak D call: TRBD2 (5 bases). V was clipped by 1 base and J by 4 bases, with 14 bases between them. From germline, CDR1 is SGHRS and CDR2 YFSETQ. CDR3 length: 16 amino acids. The CDR3 DNA reads TGCGCCAGCAGCTTGTTGAGACTATCAATCACCGGGGAGCTGTTTTTT. As protein: CASSLLRLSITGELFF. The full variable domain, completed using reference TRBV5-1 and TRBJ2-2, is KAGVTQTPRYLIKTRGQQVTLSCSPISGHRSVSWYQQTPGQGLQFLFEYFSETQRNKGNFPGRFSGRQFSNSRSEMNVSTLELGDSALYLCASSLLRLSITGELFFGEGSRLTVL.

The chain is built from TRBV12-3 or TRBV12-4 and TRBJ2-1; possibly TRBD1 for D (6 bases). The germline V and J ends were trimmed by 5 bases and 3 bases, with 11 bases remaining between them. CDR3 length: 14 amino acids. The CDR3 loop reads CASSADRRYNEQFF. DNA of the CDR3: TGTGCCAGCAGTGCGGACAGACGCTACAATGAGCAGTTCTTC.

Only a few counts were recorded for this clonotype. The chain links TRBV20-1 to TRBJ1-4; no firm D call. CDR3 length equals 14 residues. Looked up from germline, CDR1 is DFQATT and CDR2 is SNEGSKA (reference sequence). The CDR3 coding sequence is TGCAGCCAAATTCCCCACAACAGTAATGAAAAACTGTTTTTT. Its protein product is CSQIPHNSNEKLFF.

This chain connects TRBV27 to TRBJ1-6; D gene unclear. The CDR3 consists of 14 residues. V was cut by 2 bases and J by 7 bases, with 9 bases left in between. Germline CDR1 is MNHEY and CDR2 is SMNVEV (reference sequence). CDR3 amino acids: CASSLVGFNSPLHF. The CDR3 coding sequence is TGTGCCAGCAGTTTAGTCGGATTCAATTCACCCCTCCACTTT.

This clonotype was counted only a few times. This chain uses TRBV5-6 with TRBJ2-7; TRBD2 matches at 14 bases. This CDR3 contains 16 residues. V was pared by 4 bases and J by 9 bases, with 12 bases of the junction left unmatched. Germline CDR1 and CDR2: SGHDT and YYEEEE. In DNA, the CDR3 is TGTGCCAGCAGCCAAAAATTGGGACTAGCGGGAGCGGTGCAGTACTTC. Protein: CASSQKLGLAGAVQYF.

The chain uses TRBV7-9 and TRBJ2-7; a possible D gene is TRBD2 (5 bases). V lost 5 bases and J lost 5, with 16 bases in between. Germline V gene data show CDR1 as SEHNR and CDR2 as FQNEAQ (reference sequence). This CDR3 region has 14 residues. CDR3 coding DNA: TGTGCCAGCAGCCTAAGCGGTCAGACGGACGAGCAGTACTTC. As protein: CASSLSGQTDEQYF.

In this sample, this clonotype turned up a few times. The CDR3 spells CASSKRGTRADTQYF. The DNA for the CDR3 is TGCGCCAGCAGTAAACGGGGGACCAGGGCAGATACGCAGTATTTT. The chain recombines TRBV4-3 with TRBJ2-3; possible D gene TRBD2, 6 bases. The CDR3 is 15 residues long. CDR1 LGHNA and CDR2 YSLEER come from the germline V gene. The V and J ends lost 6 bases and 4 bases respectively, with 17 bases between them.